These 23 T cell receptor beta chains share one sample of origin, sequenced in a study of shared clonotypes between healthy human individuals. Sequenced by immunoSEQ multiplex PCR; TCRdb stores in-frame clones only, minus some. This repertoire shows roughly 2.2 million clones, approximately 93% found once; its top ten account for 0.39%. The sample taken for sequencing was naive CD4+ T cells from PBMCs. Subset defined: CD45RA+ positively selected. The receptors derive from a man between 18 and 35 years old in good health. Some clones in this sample may be carry-over from other donors' samples.

The CDR3: CASSQYYFGGTTDTQYF. In DNA form, the CDR3 reads TGTGCCAGCAGCCAATACTACTTCGGCGGGACTACAGATACGCAGTATTTT. V and J are TRBV14 and TRBJ2-3; the D gene is possibly TRBD2 (6 bases). V shed 2 bases and J shed 3 bases, with 18 bases lying between them. Germline V gene data show CDR1 as SGHDN and CDR2 as FVKESK. The CDR3 runs to 17 residues.

This rearrangement joins TRBV18 to TRBJ2-6; 10 bases are a match to TRBD1. The V and J ends lost 4 bases and 0 bases, in that order; junction bases with no gene match: 6. The CDR3 consists of 18 residues. Germline assignment: CDR1 KGHSH and CDR2 LQKENI. The CDR3 is CASSLSGTGVSGANVLTF. CDR3 in DNA: TGTGCCAGCTCACTTTCCGGGACAGGGGTCTCTGGGGCCAACGTCCTGACTTTC.

In this sample, this clone turned up once. This chain uses TRBV2 with TRBJ2-7; D may be TRBD1 (6 bases). Germline values: CDR1 SNHLY, CDR2 FYNNEI. The V gene lost 5 bases and the J gene lost 2 bases, with 13 bases spanning the gap. The CDR3 sequence is 14 residues long. The DNA for the CDR3 is TGTGCCAGCAGTAAATGGGACACCACCTACGAGCAGTACTTC. It translates to CASSKWDTTYEQYF.

This clone showed up just a few times. Other DNA variants within this sample encode the same CDR3. Written as DNA, the CDR3 is TGTGCCAGCAGCTTCGCCGGGGACTATGGCTACACCTTC. This translates into CASSFAGDYGYTF. This chain links TRBV7-3 with TRBJ1-2; D gene unclear. Germline V CDR1 and CDR2: SGHTA, FQGTGA. V lost 3 bases to trimming and J lost 3 bases, with 8 bases between them. This CDR3 has 13 residues.

This chain uses TRBV14 with TRBJ2-7, with D possibly matching TRBD1 (7 bases). The V gene's germline CDR1 is SGHDN and CDR2 FVKESK. CDR3 length: 16 residues. V shed 1 base and J shed 1 base, with 14 bases lying between them. The CDR3 is CASSQGYRGGSYEQYF. The DNA of the CDR3 is TGTGCCAGCAGCCAAGGGTACAGGGGAGGTTCCTACGAGCAGTACTTC.

As concerns this clone: Other DNA sequences from this sample encode an identical CDR3 as well. The chain recombines TRBV5-1 with TRBJ2-2; TRBD1 matches at 7 bases. The CDR3 contains 15 residues. V lost 3 bases, J lost 0 bases, and 2 bases stayed unmatched. Germline CDR1 and CDR2: SGHRS and YFSETQ. The CDR3 loop reads CASSSDRANTGELFF. In DNA form, the CDR3 reads TGCGCCAGCAGCTCTGACAGGGCGAACACCGGGGAGCTGTTTTTT.

The chain links TRBV28 to TRBJ2-3; 11 bases agree with TRBD2. This CDR3 has 15 amino acids. With V trimmed by 6 bases and J by 5 bases, 7 bases remained unmatched. The germline gives CDR1 MDHEN, CDR2 SYDVKM. CDR3 residues: CASSQLAGARDTQYF. The CDR3 DNA reads as TGTGCCAGCAGCCAACTAGCGGGAGCTAGAGATACGCAGTATTTT.

V gene TRBV6-5 combines with J gene TRBJ2-4; the D gene is possibly TRBD1 (6 bases). From germline, CDR1 is MNHEY and CDR2 SVGAGI. CDR3 length equals 16 residues. The V gene lost 0 bases and the J gene lost 3 bases, with 12 bases spanning the gap. CDR3 DNA sequence: TGTGCCAGCAGTTACTCTACAGGGAAAGGCAAAAACATTCAGTACTTC. Protein product: CASSYSTGKGKNIQYF.

V and J are TRBV5-1 and TRBJ2-7; D remains ambiguous. Trimming removed 4 bases from V and 4 bases from J, with 15 bases in between. CDR3 length: 14 residues. Per the germline V gene, CDR1 is SGHRS and CDR2 is YFSETQ. The CDR3, as DNA: TGCGCCAGCAGCCTGCCGGGTCGAGGATACGAGCAGTACTTC. This gives the protein CASSLPGRGYEQYF.

This rearrangement joins TRBV19 to TRBJ2-3; the match to TRBD2 covers 11 bases. Looked up from germline, CDR1 is LNHDA and CDR2 is SQIVND (reference sequence). This CDR3 has 15 residues. The V gene end was trimmed by 3 bases and the J gene end by 6 bases; junction bases not matched to a gene: 5. The CDR3 protein is CASSIQLAGGDTQYF. The CDR3 nucleotides read TGTGCCAGTAGTATCCAATTAGCGGGAGGGGATACGCAGTATTTT.

The DNA for the CDR3 is TGTGCCAGCAGCTTAGATGTGAGCTATGGCTACACCTTC. Protein: CASSLDVSYGYTF. The chain links TRBV7-2 to TRBJ1-2; D gene uncertain. The V end was cut by 1 base, the J end by 4 bases, with 7 bases between. Germline V gene data show CDR1 as SGHTA and CDR2 as FQGNSA. The CDR3 has 13 residues.

The V gene is TRBV7-8, the J gene TRBJ2-7; 10 bases line up with TRBD1. The CDR3 runs 16 residues. J was trimmed by 0 bases and V by 3 bases; bases with no gene match: 5. CDR1 and CDR2 from the germline V gene are SGHVS and FQNEAQ. The CDR3 bases are TGTGCCAGCAGCTTGATGGGACAGGGGAGCTCCTACGAGCAGTACTTC. Translating it yields CASSLMGQGSSYEQYF.

The chain has TRBV29-1 and TRBJ2-3, with D maybe TRBD2 (6 bases). The ends were cut back, 3 bases at V and 1 base at J, with 8 bases in the middle. The CDR3 length is 13 residues. Germline V gene sequence: CDR1 SQVTM, CDR2 ANQGSEA. The CDR3 nucleotides are TGCAGCGTTGAGCAGCGGGGCACAGATACGCAGTATTTT. Protein sequence: CSVEQRGTDTQYF.

V gene TRBV5-1 combines with J gene TRBJ2-1, with a possible D match to TRBD2 (5 bases). This CDR3 spans 15 amino acids. Germline V gene data show CDR1 as SGHRS and CDR2 as YFSETQ. With 1 base removed from V and 1 base from J, the gap between germline ends came to 9 bases. CDR3 loop: CASSLRAVSYNEQFF. The CDR3 DNA sequence: TGCGCCAGCAGCTTGAGAGCGGTGTCCTACAATGAGCAGTTCTTC.

The chain joins TRBV5-4 to TRBJ2-5, with 11 bases aligning to TRBD1. V was clipped by 3 bases and J by 4 bases; unmatched bases: 5. Germline CDR1 and CDR2: SGHNT and YYREEE (reference sequence). The CDR3 is made up of 15 amino acids. The CDR3 sequence: CASSSPGQGGETQYF. DNA for the CDR3: TGTGCCAGCAGCTCCCCGGGACAGGGGGGAGAGACCCAGTACTTC.

This clone was recorded only once. This chain links TRBV6-5 with TRBJ2-5; D not resolved. The length of the CDR3 is 8 residues. The V gene's germline CDR1 is MNHEY and CDR2 SVGAGI. CDR3 residues: CLGETQYF. The CDR3 bases are TGTCTCGGGGAGACCCAGTACTTC.

The chain is built from TRBV5-8 and TRBJ2-2, with TRBD2 matching over 8 bases. Unmatched junction bases numbered 9, after V lost 0 bases and J lost 2 bases. Germline-derived CDR1 and CDR2 are SGHTS and YDEGEE. The CDR3 extends over 18 amino acids. The DNA of the CDR3 is TGTGCCAGCAGCTTGGAGAAGTTGGCGGGAGGAAACACCGGGGAGCTGTTTTTT. Its translation: CASSLEKLAGGNTGELFF.

V usage is TRBV6-6 and J usage is TRBJ2-7, with D unresolved. Germline values: CDR1 MNHNY, CDR2 SVGAGI (reference sequence). CDR3 length equals 15 residues. The V and J ends lost 0 bases and 3 bases respectively, with 12 bases between them. DNA of the CDR3: TGTGCCAGCAGTTACTCTGAGGTTGTGGGCTACGAGCAGTACTTC. Its protein is CASSYSEVVGYEQYF.

Worth noting for this clone: Other DNA sequences of this sample code for an identical CDR3. This chain links TRBV12-5 with TRBJ2-5; TRBD2 matches at 13 bases. The CDR3 is made up of 13 amino acids. V trimming: 6 bases; J trimming: 5 bases; junction bases outside the gene matches: 0. CDR1 and CDR2 from the germline V gene are LGHNT and FRNRAP. Here the CDR3 reads CASGLAGGETQYF. The DNA of the CDR3 is TGTGCTAGTGGACTAGCGGGGGGGGAGACCCAGTACTTC.

V gene TRBV28 combines with J gene TRBJ1-4, with D unclear. Trimming shortened V by 10 bases and J by 8 bases, and 20 bases separated the two germline ends. The CDR3 runs to 14 residues. Germline V gene lookup returns CDR1 MDHEN and CDR2 SYDVKM. The CDR3 sequence is CATYFQPLGEKLFF. The DNA of the CDR3 is TGTGCCACATATTTTCAGCCACTCGGGGAAAAACTGTTTTTT.

V and J are TRBV19 and TRBJ2-7; possibly TRBD1 for D (5 bases). Germline loops: CDR1 LNHDA, CDR2 SQIVND (reference sequence). The CDR3 runs 15 residues. V was pared by 6 bases and J by 2 bases, with 17 bases between. As DNA, the CDR3 is TGTGCCAGTAGCCCGGTCCAGGGCGTAGCCTACGAGCAGTACTTC. Encoded protein: CASSPVQGVAYEQYF.

The rearrangement uses TRBV10-3 and TRBJ2-3; maybe TRBD1 (6 bases). Germline loops: CDR1 ENHRY, CDR2 SYGVKD. Trimming took off 5 bases at V and 3 bases at J, with 15 bases between the two ends. The CDR3 is made up of 15 amino acids. The DNA of the CDR3 is TGTGCCATCAGTCGACAGGTTTCGCCGACAGATACGCAGTATTTT. Translated: CAISRQVSPTDTQYF.

The J gene is TRBJ2-5, the V gene TRBV4-1; D gene uncertain. V lost 1 base to trimming and J lost 3 bases, with 21 bases between them. Germline V lookup: CDR1 MGHRA, CDR2 YSYEKL. CDR3 size: 18 residues. CDR3 amino acids: CASSQVVYHERAKETQYF. DNA for the CDR3: TGCGCCAGCAGCCAAGTAGTTTATCACGAACGAGCAAAAGAGACCCAGTACTTC.